Below, 21 T cell receptor beta chains from the same sample are listed, as sequenced in a study of shared clonotypes between healthy human individuals. Sequencing was performed with immunoSEQ multiplex PCR; in TCRdb, only in-frame clones are kept and a portion is missing. The sample yields fewer than 3 million clones, around 92% seen once. The specimen sequenced was naive CD4+ T cells from PBMCs. Subset of the sample: CD45RA+ positively selected. Source of these receptors: a man between 18 and 29 years old in good health. Some clones in this sample may be carry-over from other donors' samples.

The chain links TRBV7-9 to TRBJ2-7, with 13 bases identical to TRBD2. This CDR3 is built from 15 residues. V gave up 4 bases and J gave up 4 bases; unmatched junction bases: 4. Germline V lookup: CDR1 SEHNR, CDR2 FQNEAQ (reference sequence). CDR3 residues: CASSYWTSGSYEQYF. The DNA of the CDR3 is TGTGCCAGCAGCTACTGGACTAGCGGGAGTTACGAGCAGTACTTC.

Notes on this clone: The same CDR3 also results from other DNA sequences found in this sample. The DNA of the CDR3 is TGTGCCAGTAGTTTGCAGGGGGGCTCGAACACCGGGGAGCTGTTTTTT. The encoded protein is CASSLQGGSNTGELFF. The rearrangement uses TRBV19 and TRBJ2-2, with D possibly matching TRBD1 (7 bases). Trimming left V 5 bases short and J 0 bases short, with 13 bases between. From germline, CDR1 is LNHDA and CDR2 SQIVND (reference sequence). This CDR3 contains 16 residues.

The J gene is TRBJ2-7, the V gene TRBV7-8; TRBD1 matches at 9 bases. The ends lost 5 bases at V and 1 base at J; junction bases unmatched: 9. The CDR3 runs to 16 residues. Germline assignment: CDR1 SGHVS and CDR2 FQNEAQ. CDR3 amino acids: CASSTRTGGLSYEQYF. Here the CDR3 DNA reads TGTGCCAGCAGCACCCGCACAGGGGGCCTATCCTACGAGCAGTACTTC.

The genes are TRBV28 and TRBJ2-7; D is perhaps TRBD2 (6 bases). The V end lost 3 bases, the J end lost 2 bases, and 14 bases lay between the germline ends. The CDR3 loop spans 15 amino acids. Per the germline V gene, CDR1 is MDHEN and CDR2 is SYDVKM. CDR3 sequence reads: CASSLTRGPPYEQYF. The CDR3 coding sequence is TGTGCCAGCAGTTTGACTAGGGGCCCCCCCTACGAGCAGTACTTC.

This chain joins TRBV5-1 and TRBJ2-5, with no clear D. This CDR3 comprises 14 residues. Germline-derived CDR1 and CDR2 are SGHRS and YFSETQ. V dropped 1 base and J dropped 5 bases, with 12 bases sitting between them. This chain's CDR3 is CASSLPGQTETQYF. The CDR3, as DNA: TGCGCCAGCAGCTTGCCCGGGCAAACGGAGACCCAGTACTTC.

This chain connects TRBV18 to TRBJ2-7, with a possible D match to TRBD1 (5 bases). The germline gives CDR1 KGHSH, CDR2 LQKENI. This CDR3 has 16 amino acids. V lost 0 bases and J lost 7, with 19 bases in between. The CDR3 nucleotides are TGTGCCAGCTCACCACCGGTTACAGGTACAAGGGGAGAGCAGTACTTC. Translation: CASSPPVTGTRGEQYF.

V and J are TRBV5-4 and TRBJ2-2; 8 nucleotides agree with TRBD2. The CDR3 sequence is 16 residues long. The germline V gene has CDR1 SGHNT and CDR2 YYREEE (reference sequence). With 2 bases clipped from V and 6 bases from J, the junction kept 9 bases outside the gene matches. CDR3 protein: CASSFLAGLGSGELFF. The DNA for the CDR3 is TGTGCCAGCAGCTTCCTAGCGGGTCTTGGGTCCGGGGAGCTGTTTTTT.

The rearrangement uses TRBV2 and TRBJ1-1, with D possibly matching TRBD1 (5 bases). V lost 6 bases and J lost 11, with 19 bases in between. The CDR3 is 13 residues long. Germline values: CDR1 SNHLY, CDR2 FYNNEI. The DNA of the CDR3 is TGTGCCAGCAGCTCTTACCGGGACGTCGGGGCTTTCTTT. Amino acid sequence: CASSSYRDVGAFF.

This chain connects TRBV7-9 to TRBJ1-3; maybe TRBD1 (6 bases). The CDR3 is 16 residues long. Looked up from germline, CDR1 is SEHNR and CDR2 is FQNEAQ (reference sequence). V lost 4 bases and J 2 bases, leaving 15 bases between the germline ends. In nucleotides, the CDR3 is TGTGCCAGCAGCTCCGCCGGGACACATCCTGGAAACACCATATATTTT. This codes for CASSSAGTHPGNTIYF.

The chain is built from TRBV7-7 and TRBJ2-7; D may be TRBD1 (6 bases). The CDR3 is 13 amino acids. V was clipped by 5 bases and J by 6 bases, with 14 bases between them. CDR1 and CDR2 (germline): SSHAT, FNYEAQ (reference sequence). DNA for the CDR3: TGTGCCAGCAGCGTCCTCAGGGGTGGCGAGCAGTACTTC. Protein sequence: CASSVLRGGEQYF.

This chain connects TRBV7-9 to TRBJ2-7; D is undetermined. The CDR3 length is 14 residues. The germline gives CDR1 SEHNR, CDR2 FQNEAQ (reference sequence). Trimming stripped 1 base from V and 5 bases from J, with 12 bases between. The chain's CDR3 is CASSLGQTPNEQYF. The CDR3 DNA is TGTGCCAGCAGCTTAGGGCAGACCCCTAACGAGCAGTACTTC.

Points on this clone: The sample has other DNA sequences that encode this CDR3 too. The chain uses TRBV19 and TRBJ1-5, with D perhaps matching TRBD1 (5 bases). Trimming left V 3 bases short and J 1 base short, with 7 bases between. The CDR3 covers 14 residues. Germline-derived CDR1 and CDR2 are LNHDA and SQIVND (reference sequence). The CDR3 coding sequence is TGTGCCAGTAGTATCCGGGACAGCAATCAGCCCCAGCATTTT. Translating it yields CASSIRDSNQPQHF.

As concerns this clone: A read error may account for a junction end that differs from germline. The chain uses TRBV5-6 and TRBJ1-2, with D possibly matching TRBD1 (5 bases). The CDR3 extends over 16 amino acids. CDR1 and CDR2 (germline): SGHDT, YYEEEE. The CDR3 coding sequence is TGTGCCAGCAGCTTGTTGACGGGCAGGGCCTCGAACCATATAGCCTTC. Its translation is CASSLLTGRASNHIAF.

The chain recombines TRBV6-1 with TRBJ2-7, with D unresolved. The CDR3 runs 13 residues. V shed 2 bases and J shed 6 bases, with 11 bases lying between them. The germline CDR1 and CDR2 sequences are MNHNS and SASEGT. The CDR3 loop is CASSESWIGEQYF. The CDR3 nucleotides are TGTGCCAGCAGTGAAAGCTGGATTGGCGAGCAGTACTTC.

The J gene is TRBJ1-2, the V gene TRBV29-1, with D hard to call. CDR1 is SQVTM and CDR2 is ANQGSEA in the germline V gene. The CDR3 is 12 amino acids. The V end was cut by 7 bases, the J end by 3 bases, with 12 bases between. In DNA form, the CDR3 reads TGCAGCGGAGCGGCGGGAGACTATGGCTACACCTTC. Translation gives CSGAAGDYGYTF.

J is TRBJ2-7 and V is TRBV5-1; TRBD1 agrees at 8 bases. CDR3 length: 13 residues. From germline, CDR1 is SGHRS and CDR2 YFSETQ. J gave up 6 bases and V 3 bases, and 5 bases lay outside the gene matches. CDR3 loop: CASSSIDRGEQYF. In DNA form, the CDR3 reads TGCGCCAGCAGCTCGATAGACAGGGGCGAGCAGTACTTC.

The J gene is TRBJ2-7, the V gene TRBV27; 7 nucleotides agree with TRBD2. Germline V CDR1 and CDR2: MNHEY, SMNVEV (reference sequence). The V and J ends lost 3 bases and 5 bases, in that order; junction bases with no gene match: 7. The CDR3 contains 14 residues. CDR3 sequence reads: CASSFAGERNEQYF. CDR3 in DNA: TGTGCCAGCAGTTTCGCGGGAGAGAGGAACGAGCAGTACTTC.

The chain has TRBV5-1 and TRBJ2-1; 9 positions match TRBD2. The germline V gene encodes CDR1 SGHRS and CDR2 YFSETQ. V shed 0 bases, J shed 1 base, and the junction held 11 bases outside the gene matches. The CDR3 loop spans 19 amino acids. CDR3 DNA sequence: TGCGCCAGCAGCTTGGAGGGCCGTCCAGCGGGAGGTTCCTACAATGAGCAGTTCTTC. The encoded protein is CASSLEGRPAGGSYNEQFF.

The CDR3 nucleotides are TGTGCCAGCAGCCGCCACCCCCCCTACGAGCAGTACTTC. Protein: CASSRHPPYEQYF. V gene TRBV27 combines with J gene TRBJ2-7; no clear D gene. V gave up 6 bases and J gave up 2 bases, with 11 bases separating them. The CDR3 contains 13 residues. Germline CDR1 reads MNHEY; CDR2 reads SMNVEV (reference sequence).

The chain is built from TRBV5-1 and TRBJ2-1; 8 nucleotides match TRBD2. This CDR3 comprises 15 residues. CDR1 is SGHRS and CDR2 is YFSETQ in the germline V gene. Trimming cost V 4 bases and J 7 bases; bases outside gene matches: 10. The CDR3 is CASSVELAVGNEQFF. The DNA of the CDR3 is TGCGCCAGCAGCGTAGAACTAGCGGTAGGGAATGAGCAGTTCTTC.

V gene TRBV6-5 combines with J gene TRBJ2-3, with D tentatively TRBD2 (5 bases). Trimming took off 2 bases at V and 6 bases at J, with 15 bases between the two ends. The CDR3 has 15 amino acids. In germline, CDR1 is MNHEY, CDR2 SVGAGI. This CDR3 is CASSYQAPPGDTQYF. The CDR3 DNA reads TGTGCCAGCAGTTACCAGGCCCCGCCGGGGGATACGCAGTATTTT.